The 25 T cell receptor beta chains in this list originate from one sample, sequenced in a study of OX40 agonist ivuxolimab in advanced cancers. Clones were read by immunoSEQ multiplex PCR, and TCRdb kept only the in-frame ones, dropping some. This table has around 60,000 clones, over 80% appearing once. Material: CD4+ or CD8+ T cells sorted from blood, obtained in a trial of the OX40 agonist ivuxolimab. The source is an adult with an advanced solid tumor such as melanoma, head and neck, liver or kidney cancer.

The rearrangement uses TRBV29-1 and TRBJ1-1, with D hard to call. Trimming removed 3 bases at V and 7 bases at J, with 3 bases between. CDR3 size: 9 residues. Per the germline V gene, CDR1 is SQVTM and CDR2 is ANQGSEA. The CDR3 region has the DNA TGCAGCGTTGATTTTGAAGCTTTCTTT. It translates to CSVDFEAFF.

V and J are TRBV4-3 and TRBJ1-4; TRBD1 matches at 8 bases. The CDR3 extends over 15 amino acids. Germline lookup yields CDR1 LGHNA and CDR2 YSLEER. The trim removed 4 bases at V and 7 bases at J, leaving 8 bases unmatched. CDR3 sequence reads: CASSRGQGGAEKLFF. The DNA of the CDR3 is TGCGCCAGCAGCCGCGGACAGGGCGGGGCTGAAAAACTGTTTTTT.

The chain couples TRBV6-5 to TRBJ1-4, with D perhaps matching TRBD1 (5 bases). This CDR3 has 14 amino acids. Germline-derived CDR1 and CDR2 are MNHEY and SVGAGI. The ends were cut back, 2 bases at V and 8 bases at J, with 12 bases in the middle. CDR3 loop: CASSYGQGTEKLFF. The CDR3 DNA follows: TGTGCCAGCAGTTACGGCCAGGGCACCGAAAAACTGTTTTTT.

This clone was seen more than once but under ten times. The chain uses TRBV10-3 and TRBJ2-5; 7 bases match TRBD2. The DNA matches TRBJ2-7 better at its end, which makes the J call doubtful. From germline, CDR1 is ENHRY and CDR2 SYGVKD. This CDR3 comprises 16 residues. Here the CDR3 reads CAISDYGRDHTSEQYF. The CDR3 DNA sequence: TGTGCCATCAGTGATTATGGGAGGGACCATACGAGCGAGCAGTACTTC.

V usage is TRBV7-2 and J usage is TRBJ2-1; D possibly corresponds to TRBD2 (6 bases). Germline CDR1 reads SGHTA; CDR2 reads FQGNSA. This CDR3 is 13 amino acids long. V gave up 1 base and J gave up 9 bases, with 10 bases separating them. The CDR3 region has the DNA TGTGCCAGCAGCTTAGATTGGGGAGGTGAGCAGTTCTTC. It specifies CASSLDWGGEQFF.

The chain recombines TRBV6-5 with TRBJ2-6; no clear D. V was shortened by 4 bases and J by 2 bases, with 9 bases between the two germline ends. CDR1 and CDR2 from the germline V gene are MNHEY and SVGAGI. The CDR3 has 15 amino acids. CDR3 sequence reads: CASSLGLTGANVLTF. The CDR3, as DNA: TGTGCCAGCAGTTTGGGCCTGACTGGGGCCAACGTCCTGACTTTC.

The V call is TRBV5-1, the J call TRBJ2-1; D may match TRBD1 or TRBD2 (5 bases each). Trimming took off 3 bases at V and 8 bases at J, with 15 bases between the two ends. Germline CDR1 and CDR2: SGHRS and YFSETQ. The CDR3 totals 14 residues. The CDR3 coding sequence is TGCGCCAGCAGCTGGGGGTTAGGGAACGATGAGCAGTTCTTC. Encoded protein: CASSWGLGNDEQFF. The variable domain in full, completed from reference TRBV5-1 and TRBJ2-1, reads KAGVTQTPRYLIKTRGQQVTLSCSPISGHRSVSWYQQTPGQGLQFLFEYFSETQRNKGNFPGRFSGRQFSNSRSEMNVSTLELGDSALYLCASSWGLGNDEQFFGPGTRLTVL.

V is TRBV5-1 and J is TRBJ2-5; possibly TRBD1 for D (5 bases). The CDR3 spans 13 residues. Germline assignment: CDR1 SGHRS and CDR2 YFSETQ. V gave up 4 bases and J gave up 4 bases, with 11 bases separating them. The CDR3 here is CASSDQGLETQYF. The CDR3 coding sequence is TGCGCCAGCAGCGACCAGGGTTTAGAGACCCAGTACTTC.

This chain links TRBV7-9 with TRBJ2-3, with 11 bases lining up with TRBD2. V shed 2 bases, J shed 6 bases, and the junction held 7 bases outside the gene matches. Germline loops: CDR1 SEHNR, CDR2 FQNEAQ (reference sequence). The CDR3 length is 16 residues. The CDR3 region has the DNA TGTGCCAGCAGCTTAAGAACTAGCGGGAGTTTGGATACGCAGTATTTT. Translated: CASSLRTSGSLDTQYF.

The J gene is TRBJ1-2, the V gene TRBV21-1; the D call of TRBD1 is as the table states it, not checked on the DNA. TRBV21-1 is a listed pseudogene. CDR3 length equals 14 residues. The CDR3 region has the DNA TGTGCCAGCAGCAAAGCCCGCCAGAACTATGGCTACACCTTC. It is translated as CASSKARQNYGYTF.

This CDR3 reads CASSPEQGYNEQFF. As DNA, the CDR3 is TGTGCCAGCTCACCAGAGCAGGGGTACAATGAGCAGTTCTTC. The chain has TRBV18 and TRBJ2-1, with D maybe TRBD1 (6 bases). This CDR3 is built from 14 residues. Germline V gene lookup returns CDR1 KGHSH and CDR2 LQKENI. Trimming removed 2 bases at V and 4 bases at J, with 9 bases between.

The gene calls are TRBV29-1 and TRBJ1-1; no firm D call. The CDR3 covers 13 residues. Looked up from germline, CDR1 is SQVTM and CDR2 is ANQGSEA. V was clipped by 7 bases and J by 2 bases, with 14 bases between them. CDR3 protein: CSANWSENTEAFF. The CDR3 bases are TGCAGCGCCAATTGGTCGGAAAACACTGAAGCTTTCTTT.

The J gene is TRBJ2-1, the V gene TRBV29-1, with 11 bases aligning to TRBD2. Germline trimming cut 4 bases from V and 0 bases from J; bases unmatched to any gene: 8. Germline CDR1 is SQVTM and CDR2 is ANQGSEA. This CDR3 has 17 amino acids. CDR3 region: CSVAGLAGMSSYNEQFF. The CDR3 DNA reads TGCAGCGTTGCAGGACTAGCGGGCATGAGCTCCTACAATGAGCAGTTCTTC.

This clone came up once. CDR3 residues: CASSKTSGGYNEQFF. The CDR3 bases are TGTGCCAGTAGTAAGACTAGCGGGGGCTACAATGAGCAGTTCTTC. The chain combines TRBV19 with TRBJ2-1; 12 nucleotides match TRBD2. The V segment lost 4 bases and the J segment 3 bases; nucleotides outside the gene matches: 1. The CDR3 is 15 amino acids. Germline V gene sequence: CDR1 LNHDA, CDR2 SQIVND (reference sequence).

The chain couples TRBV10-2 to TRBJ2-1; D possibly corresponds to TRBD1 (5 bases). V was cut by 6 bases and J by 6 bases, with 9 bases left in between. Germline CDR1 and CDR2: WSHSY and SAAADI. The CDR3 loop spans 12 amino acids. Here the CDR3 DNA reads TGCGCCAGCAGCTCCGACAGCAATGAGCAGTTCTTC. The encoded protein is CASSSDSNEQFF.

This clone was seen more than once but under ten times. The chain combines TRBV6-4 with TRBJ2-1; TRBD2 matches at 7 bases. Germline CDR1 reads MRHNA; CDR2 reads SNTAGT. The ends lost 2 bases at V and 2 bases at J; junction bases unmatched: 12. This CDR3 contains 18 residues. The CDR3, as DNA: TGTGCCAGCAGTGACCCCTTAAAATGGGCGGGAGCCTACAATGAGCAGTTCTTC. Amino acids: CASSDPLKWAGAYNEQFF.

The chain couples TRBV18 to TRBJ1-1; the D is unclear. Germline V lookup: CDR1 KGHSH, CDR2 LQKENI. This CDR3 is built from 18 residues. V was clipped by 4 bases and J by 5 bases, with 26 bases between them. The CDR3 nucleotides read TGTGCCAGCTCACTACGCGACACCATTTTCGGTTCGGGAACTGAAGCTTTCTTT. Translated: CASSLRDTIFGSGTEAFF.

The chain combines TRBV7-9 with TRBJ1-2, with TRBD1 matching 9 bases. There are 14 residues in the CDR3. The germline V gene encodes CDR1 SEHNR and CDR2 FQNEAQ (reference sequence). V was pared by 4 bases and J by 5 bases, with 5 bases of the junction left unmatched. This chain's CDR3 is CASSSTGGGYGYTF. The CDR3 DNA sequence: TGTGCCAGCAGCTCAACAGGGGGCGGGTATGGCTACACCTTC.

The chain combines TRBV30 with TRBJ2-6; D is uncertain. This CDR3 is 16 amino acids long. V was clipped by 1 base and J by 4 bases, with 14 bases between them. Germline V CDR1 and CDR2: GTSNPN, SVGIG (reference sequence). The CDR3 protein is CAWSAVSLGGANVLTF. The CDR3 nucleotides are TGTGCCTGGAGTGCGGTCAGCCTCGGGGGGGCCAACGTCCTGACTTTC.

V and J are TRBV7-8 and TRBJ2-1; 15 bases map to TRBD2. CDR1 SGHVS and CDR2 FQNEAQ come from the germline V gene. V shed 5 bases, J shed 9 bases, and the junction held 11 bases outside the gene matches. The CDR3 is made up of 17 amino acids. The CDR3 sequence: CASSPRTSGRALGEQFF. The DNA for the CDR3 is TGTGCCAGCAGCCCCAGGACTAGCGGGAGGGCATTGGGTGAGCAGTTCTTC.

The chain has TRBV6-5 and TRBJ2-7, with a possible D match to TRBD1 (8 bases). Germline CDR1 and CDR2: MNHEY and SVGAGI. The V end lost 2 bases, the J end lost 7 bases, and 18 bases lay between the germline ends. This CDR3 comprises 15 residues. The CDR3 sequence is CASSYQTGVGGEQYF. CDR3 nucleotide sequence: TGTGCCAGCAGTTACCAGACAGGGGTGGGAGGGGAGCAGTACTTC.

The chain recombines TRBV7-6 with TRBJ2-3, with D unresolved. Per the germline V gene, CDR1 is SGHVS and CDR2 is FNYEAQ. Trimming removed 1 base from V and 5 bases from J, with 4 bases in between. This CDR3 contains 12 residues. CDR3: CASSLGLDTQYF. In DNA, the CDR3 is TGTGCCAGCAGCTTAGGTTTAGATACGCAGTATTTT.

The rearrangement links TRBV28 to TRBJ2-6; TRBD1 is a possible D gene (7 bases). CDR3 length: 16 amino acids. Germline-derived CDR1 and CDR2 are MDHEN and SYDVKM. The V gene lost 11 bases and the J gene lost 4 bases, with 21 bases spanning the gap. This CDR3 is CAASAGGKPGANVLTF. The CDR3 DNA follows: TGTGCCGCTTCCGCAGGGGGGAAACCCGGGGCCAACGTCCTGACTTTC.

The V and J genes are TRBV9 and TRBJ1-5, with D perhaps TRBD1 (5 bases). Germline-derived CDR1 and CDR2 are SGDLS and YYNGEE. Trimming removed 0 bases from V and 0 bases from J, with 13 bases in between. This CDR3 has 17 residues. CDR3 protein: CASSVGSDSDSNQPQHF. CDR3 sequence (DNA): TGTGCCAGCAGCGTAGGATCCGACAGCGATAGCAATCAGCCCCAGCATTTT.

The V and J genes are TRBV19 and TRBJ2-5, with 7 bases matching TRBD2. Germline V gene sequence: CDR1 LNHDA, CDR2 SQIVND (reference sequence). V was clipped by 5 bases and J by 5 bases; unmatched bases: 2. The CDR3 totals 12 residues. CDR3 DNA sequence: TGTGCCAGTAGTTGGGGAGGGGAGACCCAGTACTTC. This codes for CASSWGGETQYF.